What follows are 3 T cell receptor beta chains derived from one specimen sequenced in a study of blood T cell repertoires in COVID-19. Using immunoSEQ multiplex PCR, the repertoire was profiled, and TCRdb retains in-frame clones only, with some absent. The sample includes around 180,000 clones, approximately 87% of them seen just once. Material for sequencing was peripheral blood. All receptors come from a person between 65 and 79 years old with COVID-19, enrolled during active disease.

The gene calls are TRBV24-1 and TRBJ2-2, with a tentative D call TRBD1 (5 bases). Looked up from germline, CDR1 is KGHDR and CDR2 is SFDVKD. V was trimmed by 8 bases and J by 4 bases, leaving 13 bases between them. The CDR3 is 14 amino acids. CDR3 loop: CATMVRDGTGELFF. DNA of the CDR3: TGTGCCACCATGGTCAGGGATGGCACCGGGGAGCTGTTTTTT.

This rearrangement joins TRBV6-2 or TRBV6-3 to TRBJ2-7; TRBD1 agrees at 11 bases. CDR1 is MNHEY, CDR2 SVGEGT, per germline. Trimming removed 6 bases from V and 3 bases from J; junction bases left unmatched: 10. The CDR3 has 16 amino acids. In DNA, the CDR3 is TGTGCCAGCAGCCCTCTTTCGGGACAGGGGGTCTACGAGCAGTACTTC. This codes for CASSPLSGQGVYEQYF.

The V and J genes are TRBV25-1 and TRBJ1-6; TRBD1 matches at 9 bases. Per the germline V gene, CDR1 is MGHDK and CDR2 is SYGVNS. The CDR3 is 13 residues long. Germline trimming cut 2 bases from V and 13 bases from J; bases unmatched to any gene: 3. The CDR3 bases are TGTGCCAGCAGTGAAGGGACAGGGCCCCCCCTCCACTTT. This translates into CASSEGTGPPLHF. Together with reference TRBV25-1 and TRBJ1-6, the CDR3 gives the full variable domain: EADIYQTPRYLVIGTGKKITLECSQTMGHDKMYWYQQDPGMELHLIHYSYGVNSTEKGDLSSESTVSRIRTEHFPLTLESARPSHTSQYLCASSEGTGPPLHFGNGTRLTVT.